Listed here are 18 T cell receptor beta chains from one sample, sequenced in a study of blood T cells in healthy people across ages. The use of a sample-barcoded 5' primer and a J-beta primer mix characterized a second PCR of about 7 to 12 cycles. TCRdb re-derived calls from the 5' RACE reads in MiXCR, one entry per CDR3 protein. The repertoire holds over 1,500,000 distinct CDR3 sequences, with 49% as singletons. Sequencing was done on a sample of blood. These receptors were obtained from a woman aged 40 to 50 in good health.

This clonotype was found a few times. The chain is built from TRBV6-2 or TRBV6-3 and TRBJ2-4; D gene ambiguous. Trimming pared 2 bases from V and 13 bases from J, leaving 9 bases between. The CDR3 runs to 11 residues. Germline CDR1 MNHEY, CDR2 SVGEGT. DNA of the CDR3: TGTGCCAGCAGTTACCCGCAGGAGCAGTACTTC. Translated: CASSYPQEQYF.

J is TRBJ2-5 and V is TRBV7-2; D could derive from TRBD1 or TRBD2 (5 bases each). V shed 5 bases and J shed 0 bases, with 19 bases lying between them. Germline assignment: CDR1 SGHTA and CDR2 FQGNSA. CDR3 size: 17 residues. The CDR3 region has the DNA TGTGCCAGCAGCCCGAAGAGGGGTCCCGGGAACCAAGAGACCCAGTACTTC. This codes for CASSPKRGPGNQETQYF.

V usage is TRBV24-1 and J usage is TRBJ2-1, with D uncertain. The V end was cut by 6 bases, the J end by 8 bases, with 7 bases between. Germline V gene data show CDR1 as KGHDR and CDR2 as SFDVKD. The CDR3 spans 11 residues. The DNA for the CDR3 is TGTGCCACCAGTTCATTGGATGAGCAGTTCTTC. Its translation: CATSSLDEQFF.

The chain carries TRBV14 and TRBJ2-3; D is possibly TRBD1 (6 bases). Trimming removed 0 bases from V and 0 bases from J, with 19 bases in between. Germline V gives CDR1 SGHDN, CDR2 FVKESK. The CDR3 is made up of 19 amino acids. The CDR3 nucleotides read TGTGCCAGCAGCCAAGAGTTCTCTAGAGGGGGTTCTAGCACAGATACGCAGTATTTT. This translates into CASSQEFSRGGSSTDTQYF.

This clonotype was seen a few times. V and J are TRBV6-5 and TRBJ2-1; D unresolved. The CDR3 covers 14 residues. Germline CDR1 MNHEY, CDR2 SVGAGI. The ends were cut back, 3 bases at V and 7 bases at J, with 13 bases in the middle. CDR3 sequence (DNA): TGTGCCAGCAGTTATTCTCCTAACCTTAATGAGCAGTTCTTC. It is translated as CASSYSPNLNEQFF.

CDR3 nucleotide sequence: TGTGCCTGCCTTACTCCGGGACACCTCTCCTACGAGCAGTACTTC. Encoded protein: CACLTPGHLSYEQYF. The rearrangement links TRBV28 to TRBJ2-7, with a tentative D call TRBD1 (6 bases). This CDR3 has 15 amino acids. Trimming pared 11 bases from V and 0 bases from J, leaving 20 bases between. Looked up from germline, CDR1 is MDHEN and CDR2 is SYDVKM.

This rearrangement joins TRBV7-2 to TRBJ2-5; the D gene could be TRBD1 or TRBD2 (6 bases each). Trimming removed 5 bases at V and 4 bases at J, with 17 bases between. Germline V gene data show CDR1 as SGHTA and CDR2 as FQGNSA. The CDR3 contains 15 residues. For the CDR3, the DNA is TGTGCCAGCAGCATGCGAGGGGGGACTGGAGAGACCCAGTACTTC. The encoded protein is CASSMRGGTGETQYF.

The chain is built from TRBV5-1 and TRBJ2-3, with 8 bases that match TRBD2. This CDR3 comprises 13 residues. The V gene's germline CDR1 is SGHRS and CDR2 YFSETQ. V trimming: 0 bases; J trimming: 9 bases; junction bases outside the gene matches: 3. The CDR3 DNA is TGCGCCAGCAGCTTGGAGGCTAGCGGGACGCAGTATTTT. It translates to CASSLEASGTQYF.

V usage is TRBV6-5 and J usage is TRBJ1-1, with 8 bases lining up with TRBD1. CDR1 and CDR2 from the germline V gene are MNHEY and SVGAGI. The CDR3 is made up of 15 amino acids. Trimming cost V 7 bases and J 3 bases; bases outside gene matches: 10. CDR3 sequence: CASKRAGGLYTEAFF. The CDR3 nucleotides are TGTGCCAGCAAGAGAGCAGGGGGCTTGTACACTGAAGCTTTCTTT.

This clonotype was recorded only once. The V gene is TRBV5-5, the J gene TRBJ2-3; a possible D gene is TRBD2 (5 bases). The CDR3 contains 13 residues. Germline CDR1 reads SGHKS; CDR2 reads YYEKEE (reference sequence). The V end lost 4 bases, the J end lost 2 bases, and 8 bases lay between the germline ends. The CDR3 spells CASSRELTDTQYF. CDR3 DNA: TGTGCCAGCAGCCGGGAACTCACAGATACGCAGTATTTT.

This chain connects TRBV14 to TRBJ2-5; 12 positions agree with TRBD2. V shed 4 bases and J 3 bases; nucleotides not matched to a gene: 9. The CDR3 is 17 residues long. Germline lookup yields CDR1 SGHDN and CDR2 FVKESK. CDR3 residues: CASSLYRTSGVEETQYF. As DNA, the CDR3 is TGTGCCAGCAGCCTGTATCGGACTAGCGGGGTTGAAGAGACCCAGTACTTC. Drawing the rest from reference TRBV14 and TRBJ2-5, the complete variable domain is EAGVTQFPSHSVIEKGQTVTLRCDPISGHDNLYWYRRVMGKEIKFLLHFVKESKQDESGMPNNRFLAERTGGTYSTLKVQPAELEDSGVYFCASSLYRTSGVEETQYFGPGTRLLVL.

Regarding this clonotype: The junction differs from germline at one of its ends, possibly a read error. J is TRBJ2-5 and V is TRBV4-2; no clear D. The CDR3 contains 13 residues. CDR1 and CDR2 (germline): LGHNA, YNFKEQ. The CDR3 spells CASRTHPQESQYF. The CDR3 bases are TGTGCCAGTAGAACCCACCCTCAAGAGTCCCAGTACTTC.

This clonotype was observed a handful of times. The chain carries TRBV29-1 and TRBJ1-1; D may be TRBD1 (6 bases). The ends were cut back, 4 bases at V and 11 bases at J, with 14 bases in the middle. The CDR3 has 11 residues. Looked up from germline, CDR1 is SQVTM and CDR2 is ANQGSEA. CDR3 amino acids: CSVGDMDGAFF. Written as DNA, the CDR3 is TGCAGCGTTGGGGACATGGATGGGGCTTTCTTT.

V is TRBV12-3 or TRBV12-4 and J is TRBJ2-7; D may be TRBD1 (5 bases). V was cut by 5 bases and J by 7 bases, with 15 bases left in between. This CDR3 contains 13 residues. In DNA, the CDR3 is TGTGCCAGCAGTCCCATGGACATTTCTGAGCAGTACTTC. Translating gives CASSPMDISEQYF.

The CDR3: CSAIPQGGYNSPLHF. The CDR3 DNA reads TGCAGTGCTATTCCACAGGGGGGATATAATTCACCCCTCCACTTT. This chain connects TRBV20-1 to TRBJ1-6, with 8 bases identical to TRBD1. There are 15 residues in the CDR3. Losses at the gene ends were 4 bases for V and 4 bases for J; bases not matched to a gene: 6. CDR1 is DFQATT, CDR2 SNEGSKA, per germline (reference sequence).

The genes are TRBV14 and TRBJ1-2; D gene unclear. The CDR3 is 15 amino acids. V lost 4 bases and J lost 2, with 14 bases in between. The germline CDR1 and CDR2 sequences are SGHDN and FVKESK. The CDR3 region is CASSPGRNTNYGYTF. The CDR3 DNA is TGTGCCAGCAGCCCTGGCAGAAATACCAACTATGGCTACACCTTC.

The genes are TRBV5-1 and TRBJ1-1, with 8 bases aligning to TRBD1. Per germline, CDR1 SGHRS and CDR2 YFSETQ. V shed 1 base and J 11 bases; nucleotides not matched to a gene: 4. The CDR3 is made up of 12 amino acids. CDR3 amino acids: CASSLPDRAAFF. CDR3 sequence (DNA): TGCGCCAGCAGCTTGCCGGACAGGGCCGCTTTCTTT.

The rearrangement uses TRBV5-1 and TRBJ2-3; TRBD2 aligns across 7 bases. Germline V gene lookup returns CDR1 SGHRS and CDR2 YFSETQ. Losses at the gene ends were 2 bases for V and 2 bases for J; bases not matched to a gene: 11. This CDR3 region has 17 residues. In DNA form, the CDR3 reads TGCGCCAGCAGCTTTAGACAAACGGGACTACCCACAGATACGCAGTATTTT. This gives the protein CASSFRQTGLPTDTQYF.